Each of the 10 T cell receptor beta chains below was sequenced from the same sample in a study of blood T cell repertoires in COVID-19. The table came from immunoSEQ multiplex PCR; TCRdb's copy has only in-frame clones and leaves some out. The profile covers 200,000 to 250,000 clones, with roughly 83% appearing a single time and around 12% taken by the ten largest. The sequenced material came from peripheral blood. The receptors stem from a man aged 80 or over with acute or convalescent COVID-19.

The chain is built from TRBV3-1 (or the pseudogene TRBV3-2) and TRBJ1-3; 7 bases are a match to TRBD1. The CDR3 is 15 amino acids. After removal of 4 bases from V and 4 bases from J, the junction contained 7 bases not matched to a gene. CDR1 is LGHDT, CDR2 YNNKEL, per germline (reference sequence). CDR3 protein: CASSRSTGPGNTIYF. CDR3 sequence (DNA): TGTGCCAGCAGCCGATCGACAGGGCCAGGAAACACCATATATTTT.

CDR3 DNA: TGTGCCAGCACCCGGACTAGCGGGATTGGAACCGGGGAGCTGTTTTTT. Translation: CASTRTSGIGTGELFF. The chain combines TRBV3-1 (or the pseudogene TRBV3-2) with TRBJ2-2; 12 bases are a match to TRBD2. CDR3 length: 16 amino acids. Trimming took 7 bases from V and 5 from J; bases not matched to a gene: 8. The germline CDR1 and CDR2 sequences are LGHDT and YNNKEL (reference sequence).

The chain combines TRBV18 with TRBJ1-1; D may be TRBD1 (5 bases). This CDR3 spans 14 amino acids. Germline V gene data show CDR1 as KGHSH and CDR2 as LQKENI. V was trimmed by 5 bases and J by 4 bases, leaving 14 bases between them. The CDR3 here is CASSGGVLGTEAFF. CDR3 bases: TGTGCCAGCTCAGGGGGGGTTTTGGGCACTGAAGCTTTCTTT.

The chain joins TRBV25-1 to TRBJ1-1; TRBD1 matches 8 bases. The germline gives CDR1 MGHDK, CDR2 SYGVNS. V shed 10 bases, J shed 2 bases, and the junction held 15 bases outside the gene matches. The CDR3 is 16 amino acids. CDR3 loop: CANTLWNRGCNTEAFF. CDR3 nucleotide sequence: TGTGCCAACACACTATGGAACAGGGGGTGCAACACTGAAGCTTTCTTT.

The chain recombines TRBV19 with TRBJ2-5; a weak D match, TRBD2 (6 bases). Germline V gene data show CDR1 as LNHDA and CDR2 as SQIVND (reference sequence). V was shortened by 6 bases and J by 3 bases, with 8 bases between the two germline ends. The CDR3 spans 12 residues. CDR3 in DNA: TGTGCCAGTAGGCGGGGAGAAGAGACCCAGTACTTC. As protein: CASRRGEETQYF.

V is TRBV7-3 and J is TRBJ2-2; TRBD2 matches 7 bases. The length of the CDR3 is 14 residues. V trimming: 6 bases; J trimming: 3 bases; junction bases outside the gene matches: 4. The germline V gene has CDR1 SGHTA and CDR2 FQGTGA. CDR3 DNA: TGTGCCAGCAGGTTCGGGGGGTACACCGGGGAGCTGTTTTTT. It encodes CASRFGGYTGELFF.

This chain uses TRBV18 with TRBJ2-1, with 9 bases identical to TRBD1. J gave up 2 bases and V 7 bases, and 9 bases lay outside the gene matches. CDR1 and CDR2 from the germline V gene are KGHSH and LQKENI. The CDR3 consists of 16 residues. The CDR3 reads CASFARDRVTYNEQFF. Written as DNA, the CDR3 is TGTGCCAGCTTCGCCCGGGACAGGGTAACCTACAATGAGCAGTTCTTC.

This chain joins TRBV28 and TRBJ1-5; TRBD1 might be the D (5 bases). With 11 bases removed from V and 6 bases from J, the gap between germline ends came to 23 bases. CDR3 size: 15 residues. Germline values: CDR1 MDHEN, CDR2 SYDVKM. In DNA, the CDR3 is TGTGCCGCCATTAATCCTGGGGGGGAGGCTCAGCCCCAGCATTTT. Its protein is CAAINPGGEAQPQHF.

The CDR3 region is CAAGGKANTEAFF. In nucleotides, the CDR3 is TGTGCCGCCGGGGGGAAGGCGAACACTGAAGCTTTCTTT. J is TRBJ1-1 and V is TRBV6-5; D is possibly TRBD1 (5 bases). Trimming took off 11 bases at V and 1 base at J, with 14 bases between the two ends. The germline gives CDR1 MNHEY, CDR2 SVGAGI. The CDR3 consists of 13 residues.

This chain connects TRBV19 to TRBJ1-1; 7 nucleotides match TRBD1. Germline V gives CDR1 LNHDA, CDR2 SQIVND (reference sequence). There are 15 residues in the CDR3. V shed 3 bases, J shed 1 base, and the junction held 5 bases outside the gene matches. The DNA for the CDR3 is TGTGCCAGTAGTATGATCCGGACAGGGAACACTGAAGCTTTCTTT. It is translated as CASSMIRTGNTEAFF.